A single sample gave rise to the 3 T cell receptor beta chains below, sequenced in a study of T cell changes during pregnancy in multiple sclerosis. Some clones are missing from TCRdb's copy, which holds only in-frame ones; the method was immunoSEQ multiplex PCR. The table records around 50,000 clones, approximately 94% of them present only once. Sequencing used CD8+ T cells from peripheral blood mononuclear cells, obtained in the first trimester of pregnancy. Source of these receptors: a female donor with multiple sclerosis, enrolled in a pregnancy study.

The V and J genes are TRBV18 and TRBJ2-3; tentative D call: TRBD1 (5 bases). The CDR3 runs to 14 residues. From germline, CDR1 is KGHSH and CDR2 LQKENI. V lost 2 bases, J lost 4 bases, and 10 bases lay in between. CDR3 sequence (DNA): TGTGCCAGCTCACCAACAGGCTTGGCAGATACGCAGTATTTT. This encodes CASSPTGLADTQYF.

This clone was seen only once. CDR3 sequence reads: CASSRTLENIQYF. CDR3 nucleotide sequence: TGTGCCAGCAGCCGGACTTTAGAAAACATTCAGTACTTC. The V and J genes are TRBV4-2 and TRBJ2-4; TRBD2 might be the D (5 bases). V was trimmed by 4 bases and J by 5 bases, leaving 9 bases between them. Germline V lookup: CDR1 LGHNA, CDR2 YNFKEQ. The CDR3 is 13 amino acids.

This chain links TRBV7-2 with TRBJ2-1; perhaps TRBD2 as D (6 bases). The CDR3 runs to 15 residues. V lost 1 base and J lost 3, with 10 bases in between. Germline V gives CDR1 SGHTA, CDR2 FQGNSA. The CDR3 region has the DNA TGTGCCAGCAGCTTAGATATCGGGGGCTACAATGAGCAGTTCTTC. It encodes CASSLDIGGYNEQFF.